These 30 T cell receptor beta chains were all obtained from the same sample, sequenced in a study of blood T cell repertoires in COVID-19 (TCRdb year 2020). Libraries were constructed by the immunoSEQ multiplex PCR assay. TCRdb limited this immuneACCESS table to in-frame rearrangements with V and J called. A share of clones is missing; checked studies link under half to unresolved V genes, and the rest is unexplained. This sample lists around 180,000 clones; about 85% were detected once. The ten top clones hold 6.9% of the sample. The sample taken for sequencing was peripheral blood. All receptors derive from a man older than 75 with COVID-19, enrolled during active disease.

The rearrangement links TRBV6-5 to TRBJ2-7, with D perhaps matching TRBD2 (5 bases). Per the germline V gene, CDR1 is MNHEY and CDR2 is SVGAGI. Trimming pared 9 bases from V and 4 bases from J, leaving 19 bases between. The CDR3 has 14 amino acids. The CDR3 reads CARETGNYYYEQYF. The DNA of the CDR3 is TGTGCCAGAGAAACCGGGAACTACTATTACGAGCAGTACTTC.

The sample holds a few counts of this clone. The rearrangement links TRBV11-3 to TRBJ1-2; D perhaps matches TRBD1 (6 bases). Between the trimmed V and J ends, which lost 4 bases and 4 bases, there was a span of 13 bases. Germline values: CDR1 SGHNT, CDR2 YENEEA. The CDR3 runs 14 residues. CDR3 sequence (DNA): TGTGCCAGCAGCTCAAACAGGGCCAGCTATGGCTACACCTTC. It translates to CASSSNRASYGYTF. Full variable domain (rest looked up from reference TRBV11-3 and TRBJ1-2): EAGVVQSPRYKIIEKKQPVAFWCNPISGHNTLYWYLQNLGQGPELLIRYENEEAVDDSQLPKDRFSAERLKGVDSTLKIQPAELGDSAVYLCASSSNRASYGYTFGSGTRLTVV.

The V call is TRBV19, the J call TRBJ2-3; D gene ambiguous. Deletions cut 6 bases from V and 0 bases from J, with 13 bases between. The CDR3 spans 15 residues. Per germline, CDR1 LNHDA and CDR2 SQIVND (reference sequence). The CDR3 reads CASSPRERSTDTQYF. As DNA, the CDR3 is TGTGCCAGTAGCCCCCGAGAGCGCAGCACAGATACGCAGTATTTT.

Note on this clone: In this CDR3 the conserved last residue, phenylalanine or tryptophan, is missing, so a read error is likely. The DNA is omitted, as the CDR3 cannot be located on it reliably, and the CDR3 follows TCRdb's listing. The chain couples TRBV19 to TRBJ1-4; the D call of TRBD1 is as the table states it, not checked on the DNA. Germline CDR1 is LNHDA and CDR2 is SQIVND (reference sequence). The CDR3 totals 12 residues, both ends included. CDR3 region: CLVSVGTGQGGV.

This clone was counted a few times. This chain links TRBV19 with TRBJ1-1, with D perhaps matching TRBD1 (5 bases). This CDR3 comprises 16 residues. V lost 3 bases, J lost 4 bases, and 18 bases lay in between. The germline V gene encodes CDR1 LNHDA and CDR2 SQIVND (reference sequence). The CDR3 spells CASSIKSTASSTEAFF. CDR3 nucleotide sequence: TGTGCCAGTAGTATTAAGTCGACAGCTTCGAGCACTGAAGCTTTCTTT.

The rearrangement joins TRBV9 to TRBJ2-1; 9 bases align to TRBD1. CDR3 length: 15 amino acids. V lost 0 bases, J lost 6 bases, and 4 bases stayed unmatched. The germline CDR1 and CDR2 sequences are SGDLS and YYNGEE. This chain's CDR3 is CASSVDGTGTNEQFF. Here the CDR3 DNA reads TGTGCCAGCAGCGTAGATGGGACAGGGACCAATGAGCAGTTCTTC.

The genes are TRBV27 and TRBJ2-3, with D perhaps matching TRBD2 (6 bases). The ends were cut back, 3 bases at V and 11 bases at J, with 12 bases in the middle. Germline CDR1 reads MNHEY; CDR2 reads SMNVEV (reference sequence). CDR3 size: 12 residues. CDR3 nucleotides: TGTGCCAGCAGTTTCTCCGGAGGGGAGCAGTATTTT. As protein: CASSFSGGEQYF.

V is TRBV7-8 and J is TRBJ1-2; the D gene is possibly TRBD1 (5 bases). Trimming removed 5 bases at V and 8 bases at J, with 12 bases between. Per the germline V gene, CDR1 is SGHVS and CDR2 is FQNEAQ. CDR3 length equals 12 residues. CDR3 residues: CASSQAGGGYTF. The CDR3 DNA follows: TGTGCCAGCAGCCAAGCGGGGGGAGGCTACACCTTC. Full variable domain (missing parts from reference TRBV7-8 and TRBJ1-2): GAGVSQSPRYKVAKRGQDVALRCDPISGHVSLFWYQQALGQGPEFLTYFQNEAQLDKSGLPSDRFFAERPEGSVSTLKIQRTQQEDSAVYLCASSQAGGGYTFGSGTRLTVV.

The rearrangement uses TRBV5-4 and TRBJ1-2, with D uncertain. There are 14 residues in the CDR3. Germline V gives CDR1 SGHNT, CDR2 YYREEE (reference sequence). V lost 0 bases and J lost 0, with 6 bases in between. The CDR3 protein is CASSLGTSNYGYTF. CDR3 nucleotide sequence: TGTGCCAGCAGCTTGGGGACTTCTAACTATGGCTACACCTTC. Based on the CDR3 plus reference TRBV5-4 and TRBJ1-2, the full variable domain is ETGVTQSPTHLIKTRGQQVTLRCSSQSGHNTVSWYQQALGQGPQFIFQYYREEENGRGNFPPRFSGLQFPNYSSELNVNALELDDSALYLCASSLGTSNYGYTFGSGTRLTVV.

V usage is TRBV6-2 or TRBV6-3 and J usage is TRBJ1-2; 7 bases are a match to TRBD1. The ends lost 6 bases at V and 2 bases at J; junction bases unmatched: 9. The V gene's germline CDR1 is MNHEY and CDR2 SVGEGT. This CDR3 is 15 amino acids long. The CDR3 region is CASSQPGTANYGYTF. CDR3 in DNA: TGTGCCAGCAGCCAACCTGGGACAGCCAACTATGGCTACACCTTC.

The chain links TRBV7-3 to TRBJ2-3; D perhaps matches TRBD1 (6 bases). Trimming removed 1 base from V and 6 bases from J, with 14 bases in between. CDR3 size: 15 residues. The germline V gene has CDR1 SGHTA and CDR2 FQGTGA. CDR3 DNA sequence: TGTGCCAGCAGCTTAAGGCCACAGGGCGAGGATACGCAGTATTTT. It specifies CASSLRPQGEDTQYF.

CDR3 nucleotide sequence: TGCGCCAGCAGCCAATTCCGGGGGTCTAGCACAGATACGCAGTATTTT. Its translation is CASSQFRGSSTDTQYF. The chain joins TRBV4-3 to TRBJ2-3, with a possible D match to TRBD2 (6 bases). This CDR3 contains 16 residues. Germline V gives CDR1 LGHNA, CDR2 YSLEER. The V end lost 2 bases, the J end lost 0 bases, and 12 bases lay between the germline ends.

The rearrangement joins TRBV11-2 to TRBJ2-5; D is undetermined. This CDR3 is 13 amino acids long. Trimming removed 4 bases at V and 2 bases at J, with 8 bases between. From germline, CDR1 is SGHAT and CDR2 FQNNGV. CDR3 in amino acids: CASSSPVQETQYF. CDR3 DNA: TGTGCCAGCAGCTCCCCAGTTCAAGAGACCCAGTACTTC.

The chain recombines TRBV6-6 with TRBJ1-4; a possible D gene is TRBD1 (6 bases). V dropped 6 bases and J dropped 0 bases, with 14 bases sitting between them. Germline-derived CDR1 and CDR2 are MNHNY and SVGAGI (reference sequence). This CDR3 has 16 amino acids. In DNA, the CDR3 is TGTGCCAGCAGGAAAGCGGACAGCGCAACTAATGAAAAACTGTTTTTT. Residues: CASRKADSATNEKLFF.

The chain links TRBV2 to TRBJ2-1, with TRBD1 matching 10 bases. Losses at the gene ends were 5 bases for V and 7 bases for J; bases not matched to a gene: 11. Germline-derived CDR1 and CDR2 are SNHLY and FYNNEI. CDR3 length: 16 residues. CDR3 sequence: CASSSFRTGGLNEQFF. The CDR3 DNA reads as TGTGCCAGCAGTAGTTTTAGGACAGGGGGTCTTAATGAGCAGTTCTTC. Supplemented by reference TRBV2 and TRBJ2-1, the full variable domain reads EPEVTQTPSHQVTQMGQEVILRCVPISNHLYFYWYRQILGQKVEFLVSFYNNEISEKSEIFDDQFSVERPDGSNFTLKIRSTKLEDSAMYFCASSSFRTGGLNEQFFGPGTRLTVL.

The rearrangement links TRBV5-1 to TRBJ1-3, with D hard to call. The germline gives CDR1 SGHRS, CDR2 YFSETQ. V shed 0 bases and J shed 0 bases, with 7 bases lying between them. CDR3 length equals 15 residues. Here the CDR3 DNA reads TGCGCCAGCAGCTTGGGGACTAGCTCTGGAAACACCATATATTTT. This gives the protein CASSLGTSSGNTIYF.

J is TRBJ1-3 and V is TRBV6-5; 8 bases fit TRBD1. The CDR3 is 14 amino acids. CDR1 MNHEY and CDR2 SVGAGI come from the germline V gene. V was clipped by 4 bases and J by 8 bases; unmatched bases: 7. CDR3 bases: TGTGCCAGCAGTTGGACAGGGAGTACGGACACCATATATTTT. The encoded protein is CASSWTGSTDTIYF.

The CDR3 protein is CASSYSTVIDYEQYF. Here the CDR3 DNA reads TGTGCCAGCAGTTACTCCACGGTCATAGACTACGAGCAGTACTTC. V gene TRBV6-2 or TRBV6-3 combines with J gene TRBJ2-7; D gene unclear. Germline values: CDR1 MNHEY, CDR2 SVGEGT. The ends were cut back, 0 bases at V and 3 bases at J, with 12 bases in the middle. The CDR3 extends over 15 amino acids.

The V call is TRBV5-4, the J call TRBJ1-2, with 7 positions matching TRBD1. Germline assignment: CDR1 SGHNT and CDR2 YYREEE (reference sequence). V shed 9 bases, J shed 2 bases, and the junction held 4 bases outside the gene matches. The CDR3 loop spans 12 amino acids. CDR3 region: CATDRDNYGYTF. In DNA form, the CDR3 reads TGTGCCACCGACAGGGACAACTATGGCTACACCTTC.

J is TRBJ1-5 and V is TRBV6-5, with no clear D. Trimming stripped 6 bases from V and 4 bases from J, with 16 bases between. Germline CDR1 is MNHEY and CDR2 is SVGAGI. CDR3 length equals 15 residues. CDR3 amino acids: CASSRTLQQNQPQHF. CDR3 nucleotide sequence: TGTGCCAGCAGCCGAACGTTACAGCAAAATCAGCCCCAGCATTTT.

This chain links TRBV29-1 with TRBJ1-2; no firm D call. V was trimmed by 3 bases and J by 0 bases, leaving 11 bases between them. CDR1 and CDR2 (germline): SQVTM, ANQGSEA. This CDR3 has 14 amino acids. This CDR3 is CSVERQSTNYGYTF. DNA for the CDR3: TGCAGCGTTGAGCGGCAGTCAACTAACTATGGCTACACCTTC.

This chain joins TRBV12-5 and TRBJ1-6; no clear D. Trimming took off 2 bases at V and 7 bases at J, with 3 bases between the two ends. The CDR3 length is 12 residues. In germline, CDR1 is LGHNT, CDR2 FRNRAP. CDR3 protein: CASGLQNSPLHF. In nucleotides, the CDR3 is TGTGCTAGTGGTTTGCAGAATTCACCCCTCCACTTT.

The CDR3 spells CASSQYKGTDTQYF. As DNA, the CDR3 is TGCGCCAGCAGCCAATACAAAGGCACAGATACGCAGTATTTT. The chain combines TRBV4-3 with TRBJ2-3, with D unresolved. CDR3 size: 14 residues. V dropped 2 bases and J dropped 1 base, with 7 bases sitting between them. Germline values: CDR1 LGHNA, CDR2 YSLEER.

This clone was observed once. The genes are TRBV7-9 and TRBJ2-3; 9 bases agree with TRBD2. With 3 bases clipped from V and 1 base from J, the junction kept 8 bases outside the gene matches. CDR3 length: 17 residues. Germline V gives CDR1 SEHNR, CDR2 FQNEAQ (reference sequence). The CDR3 sequence is CASSLILAGPRTDTQYF. CDR3 DNA sequence: TGTGCCAGCAGCTTGATCCTAGCGGGGCCGCGCACAGATACGCAGTATTTT.

V gene TRBV5-1 combines with J gene TRBJ2-5; 13 nucleotides agree with TRBD2. V lost 4 bases to trimming and J lost 4 bases; unmatched junction nucleotides: 4. The germline gives CDR1 SGHRS, CDR2 YFSETQ. The CDR3 sequence is 15 residues long. CDR3 bases: TGCGCCAGCAGCGGACTAGCGGGGGTGCCAGAGACCCAGTACTTC. Its translation is CASSGLAGVPETQYF.

This clone showed up just once. The chain joins TRBV7-9 to TRBJ2-5; D not resolved. Trimming took off 1 base at V and 5 bases at J, with 11 bases between the two ends. The CDR3 loop spans 14 amino acids. CDR1 SEHNR and CDR2 FQNEAQ come from the germline V gene (reference sequence). The CDR3 DNA reads TGTGCCAGCAGCTTAGAGTCTGGGCAGGAGACCCAGTACTTC. It specifies CASSLESGQETQYF.

The chain carries TRBV18 and TRBJ1-6, with TRBD1 matching 8 bases. With 10 bases clipped from V and 14 bases from J, the junction kept 13 bases outside the gene matches. The CDR3 loop spans 13 amino acids. Germline V gene data show CDR1 as KGHSH and CDR2 as LQKENI. CDR3 DNA: TGTGCCACTTCCGGGACAGGCCTTAGGACCCTCCACTTT. This encodes CATSGTGLRTLHF.

This clone has a single count. The rearrangement uses TRBV28 and TRBJ1-5, with a tentative D call TRBD1 (5 bases). This CDR3 region has 14 residues. Trimming cost V 6 bases and J 2 bases, with 11 bases left between them. The germline CDR1 and CDR2 sequences are MDHEN and SYDVKM. This chain's CDR3 is CASRAAGGNQPQHF. The CDR3 DNA sequence: TGTGCCAGCAGGGCCGCGGGGGGCAATCAGCCCCAGCATTTT.

The chain uses TRBV9 and TRBJ1-1; 8 bases line up with TRBD1. The V gene's germline CDR1 is SGDLS and CDR2 YYNGEE. The V and J ends lost 2 bases and 1 base, in that order; junction bases with no gene match: 4. There are 15 residues in the CDR3. The CDR3 coding sequence is TGTGCCAGCAGCGTCTCCGGGACAGGGAACACTGAAGCTTTCTTT. Encoded protein: CASSVSGTGNTEAFF.

This clone was seen only a few times. CDR3 sequence: CASSLTGTSGGDTGELFF. The CDR3 DNA reads as TGTGCCAGCAGCTTGACCGGGACTAGCGGGGGGGACACCGGGGAGCTGTTTTTT. The chain has TRBV7-3 and TRBJ2-2; TRBD2 aligns across 16 bases. V lost 3 bases to trimming and J lost 3 bases; unmatched junction nucleotides: 4. The CDR3 is made up of 18 amino acids. Germline values: CDR1 SGHTA, CDR2 FQGTGA.